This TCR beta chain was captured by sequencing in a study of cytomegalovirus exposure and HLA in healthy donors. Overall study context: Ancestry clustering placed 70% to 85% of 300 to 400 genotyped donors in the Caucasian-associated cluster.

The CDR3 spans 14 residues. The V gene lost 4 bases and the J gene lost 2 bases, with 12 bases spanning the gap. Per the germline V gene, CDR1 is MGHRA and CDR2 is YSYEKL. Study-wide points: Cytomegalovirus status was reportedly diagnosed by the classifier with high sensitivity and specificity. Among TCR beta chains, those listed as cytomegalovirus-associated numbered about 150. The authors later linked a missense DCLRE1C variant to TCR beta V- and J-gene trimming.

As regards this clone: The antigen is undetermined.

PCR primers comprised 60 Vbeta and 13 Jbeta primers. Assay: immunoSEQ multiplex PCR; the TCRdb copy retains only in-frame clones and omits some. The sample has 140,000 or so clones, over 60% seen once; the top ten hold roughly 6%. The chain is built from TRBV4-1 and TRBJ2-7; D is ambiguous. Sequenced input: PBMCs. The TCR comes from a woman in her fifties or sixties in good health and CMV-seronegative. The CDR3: CASSREENTYEQYF. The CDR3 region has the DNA TGCGCCAGCAGCCGAGAAGAGAATACCTACGAGCAGTACTTC.